These T cell receptor beta chains were read from a single sample in a study of T cells in Graves' hyperthyroidism and ophthalmopathy. MiXCR, applied by TCRdb to the multiplex PCR reads, yields one record per CDR3 protein. The sample includes 250,000 to 300,000 distinct CDR3 sequences, roughly 20% of them seen just once. The sample was blood. The receptors come from a middle-aged man with Graves' ophthalmopathy. Each CDR3 is given with its conserved first and last residue. The D gene is left open where the match is weak. Clone sizes are given selectively: once, few, many, or a class where the clone is expanded.

TRBV6-2/TRBV6-3,-,TRBJ2-2,many,16,CASSTVTSWYTGELFF,TGTGCCAGCTCCACGGTCACTAGCTGGTATACCGGGGAGCTGTTTTTT
TRBV3-1,-,TRBJ2-7,many,15,CASSQGGLALTEQYF,TGTGCCAGCAGCCAAGGTGGCCTAGCCCTGACCGAGCAGTACTTC
TRBV5-8,-,TRBJ1-4,-,14,CASSRDTWDEKLFF,TGTGCCAGCAGCCGGGACACCTGGGATGAAAAACTGTTTTTT
TRBV20-1,-,TRBJ2-7,-,16,CSAHSSSPVPVWEQYF,TGCAGTGCGCACTCAAGCAGCCCCGTTCCCGTTTGGGAGCAGTACTTC
TRBV2,TRBD2,TRBJ2-5,many,14,CASQGTSGRKTQYF,TGTGCCAGCCAGGGGACTAGCGGGAGAAAGACCCAGTACTTC
TRBV20-1,TRBD2,TRBJ2-1,once,16,CSASQTSGRGYNEQFF,TGCAGTGCTAGCCAGACTAGCGGGAGGGGGTACAATGAGCAGTTCTTC
TRBV12-3/TRBV12-4,-,TRBJ1-2,few,14,CASSLSDRSYGYTF,TGTGCCAGCAGTTTATCCGACAGAAGCTATGGCTACACCTTC
TRBV11-2,-,TRBJ1-1,many,14,CASSGRSYRIQAFF,TGTGCCAGCAGCGGCAGGTCCTACCGTATACAAGCTTTCTTT
TRBV11-2,-,TRBJ2-1,many,17,CASSFEQGVLLRNEQFF,TGTGCCAGCAGCTTTGAACAGGGCGTCTTACTACGCAATGAGCAGTTCTTC
TRBV7-9,-,TRBJ2-5,few,13,CASSLGLGKTQYF,TGTGCCAGCAGCCTGGGGCTTGGAAAGACCCAGTACTTC
TRBV6-1,TRBD2,TRBJ2-3,-,14,CAISGLAGEDTQYF,TGTGCCATCAGTGGACTAGCGGGAGAAGATACGCAGTATTTT
TRBV30,TRBD2,TRBJ2-7,many,12,CAWSTGGYEQYF,TGTGCCTGGAGTACGGGGGGCTACGAGCAGTACTTC
TRBV4-1,TRBD1,TRBJ2-5,few,16,CASSRVMTGVMETQYF,TGCGCCAGCAGCCGGGTGATGACAGGGGTAATGGAGACCCAGTACTTC
TRBV9,TRBD2,TRBJ2-1,many,16,CASSVGMRESDNEQFF,TGTGCCAGCAGCGTAGGGATGCGGGAGTCGGACAATGAGCAGTTCTTC
TRBV12-3/TRBV12-4,-,TRBJ1-1,few,14,CASTRGGTNTEAFF,TGTGCCAGCACCCGAGGGGGGACGAACACTGAAGCTTTCTTT
TRBV6-1,-,TRBJ2-1,-,16,CASRSLAGSSYNEQFF,TGTGCCAGCAGGAGCCTAGCAGGTAGCTCCTACAATGAGCAGTTCTTC
TRBV20-1,-,TRBJ1-2,many,10,CSAIRGGYTF,TGCAGTGCAATCAGGGGTGGCTACACCTTC
TRBV7-8,-,TRBJ2-4,few,16,CASSSGDQGAWDIQYF,TGTGCCAGCAGCTCAGGAGATCAGGGCGCGTGGGACATTCAGTACTTC
TRBV28,-,TRBJ2-7,many,13,CASSRRPNYEQYF,TGTGCCAGCTCCCGACGGCCAAACTACGAGCAGTACTTC
TRBV11-2,TRBD1,TRBJ2-3,many,16,CASSTFYRGRTDTQYF,TGTGCCAGCAGCACATTCTACAGGGGGCGCACAGATACGCAGTATTTT